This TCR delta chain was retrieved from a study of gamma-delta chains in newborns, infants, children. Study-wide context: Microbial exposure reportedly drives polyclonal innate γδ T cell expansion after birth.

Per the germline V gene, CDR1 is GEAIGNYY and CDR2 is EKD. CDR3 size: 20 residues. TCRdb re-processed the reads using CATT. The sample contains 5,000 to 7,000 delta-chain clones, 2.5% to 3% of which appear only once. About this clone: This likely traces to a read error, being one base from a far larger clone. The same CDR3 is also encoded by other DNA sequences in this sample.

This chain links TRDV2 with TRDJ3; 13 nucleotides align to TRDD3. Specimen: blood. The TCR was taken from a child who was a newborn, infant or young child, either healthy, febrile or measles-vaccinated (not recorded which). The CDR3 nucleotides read TGTGCCTGTGACACCGTACTGGGGGATACGCGCTCCTGGGACACCCGCCAGATGTTTTTC. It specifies CACDTVLGDTRSWDTRQMFF.